One and the same sample provided the 17 T cell receptor beta chains below, sequenced in a study of blood T cell repertoires in COVID-19. Method: immunoSEQ multiplex PCR; TCRdb's copy keeps in-frame clones and lacks some. The data contain around 170,000 clones, more than 90% of them seen just once; the ten biggest clones take up 0.53%. Sequences were obtained from peripheral blood. Receptors originate from a man in his fifties with acute or convalescent COVID-19.

The chain is built from TRBV28 and TRBJ1-1; weak D call: TRBD1 (5 bases). CDR1 MDHEN and CDR2 SYDVKM come from the germline V gene. Deletions cut 1 base from V and 0 bases from J, with 12 bases between. The length of the CDR3 is 16 residues. For the CDR3, the DNA is TGTGCCAGCAGTTTATCATGGGGGGGGATGAACACTGAAGCTTTCTTT. Its protein is CASSLSWGGMNTEAFF.

V gene TRBV3-1 (or the pseudogene TRBV3-2) combines with J gene TRBJ2-1; D not certain. Trimming pared 2 bases from V and 6 bases from J, leaving 5 bases between. Germline CDR1 and CDR2: LGHDT and YNNKEL (reference sequence). The CDR3 contains 12 residues. The CDR3, as DNA: TGTGCCAGCAGCCAAAAGCCCAATGAGCAGTTCTTC. Its translation: CASSQKPNEQFF.

V gene TRBV28 combines with J gene TRBJ1-2, with 7 bases lining up with TRBD1. CDR1 and CDR2 (germline): MDHEN, SYDVKM. The V and J ends lost 5 bases and 3 bases, in that order; junction bases with no gene match: 6. The CDR3 is 14 amino acids. CDR3: CASSPGGTDYGYTF. The CDR3 bases are TGTGCCAGCAGTCCCGGAGGGACAGACTATGGCTACACCTTC.

The genes are TRBV5-6 and TRBJ2-7, with 10 bases lining up with TRBD2. Germline V gene sequence: CDR1 SGHDT, CDR2 YYEEEE. The length of the CDR3 is 18 residues. Germline trimming cut 3 bases from V and 5 bases from J; bases unmatched to any gene: 17. The CDR3 DNA sequence: TGTGCCAGCAGCTCGTGGGGGTCTAGCGGGGGACCTTCCCACGAGCAGTACGTC. Its protein product is CASSSWGSSGGPSHEQYV.

The chain employs TRBV28 and TRBJ2-7; 13 bases fit TRBD2. CDR1 and CDR2 from the germline V gene are MDHEN and SYDVKM. CDR3 length: 14 residues. The trim removed 7 bases at V and 3 bases at J, leaving 3 bases unmatched. The CDR3 loop is CASTGLAGDYEQYF. In DNA form, the CDR3 reads TGTGCCAGCACCGGACTAGCGGGAGACTACGAGCAGTACTTC. Looking up the rest from reference TRBV28 and TRBJ2-7 gives the full variable domain: DVKVTQSSRYLVKRTGEKVFLECVQDMDHENMFWYRQDPGLGLRLIYFSYDVKMKEKGDIPEGYSVSREKKERFSLILESASTNQTSMYLCASTGLAGDYEQYFGPGTRLTVT.

The V gene is TRBV11-3, the J gene TRBJ2-2; perhaps TRBD1 as D (5 bases). Germline V lookup: CDR1 SGHNT, CDR2 YENEEA. V shed 5 bases and J shed 4 bases, with 17 bases lying between them. This CDR3 spans 16 amino acids. CDR3 residues: CASSPSHGASTGELFF. In DNA, the CDR3 is TGTGCCAGCAGCCCTTCGCATGGGGCGAGCACCGGGGAGCTGTTTTTT.

The chain has TRBV5-4 and TRBJ1-4; possible D gene TRBD1, 5 bases. CDR3 length: 14 residues. V lost 4 bases and J 6 bases, leaving 13 bases between the germline ends. CDR1 is SGHNT and CDR2 is YYREEE in the germline V gene (reference sequence). CDR3 loop: CASSPRGGDEKLFF. In nucleotides, the CDR3 is TGTGCCAGCAGCCCGAGGGGAGGAGATGAAAAACTGTTTTTT.

The chain joins TRBV5-1 to TRBJ1-2; D is ambiguous. Germline loops: CDR1 SGHRS, CDR2 YFSETQ. The V end was cut by 3 bases, the J end by 0 bases, with 12 bases between. The CDR3 extends over 15 amino acids. The CDR3 region is CASSYGDRANYGYTF. For the CDR3, the DNA is TGCGCCAGCAGCTACGGGGATAGAGCTAACTATGGCTACACCTTC.

The chain recombines TRBV7-9 with TRBJ1-5, with D possibly TRBD1 on 6 matching bases. V lost 5 bases and J 3 bases, leaving 11 bases between the germline ends. This CDR3 has 14 amino acids. CDR1 and CDR2 from the germline V gene are SEHNR and FQNEAQ (reference sequence). The CDR3: CASSRQGSNQPQHF. CDR3 nucleotides: TGTGCCAGCAGCCGTCAGGGGTCCAATCAGCCCCAGCATTTT.

This chain links TRBV9 with TRBJ2-3; 11 nucleotides line up with TRBD2. Per the germline V gene, CDR1 is SGDLS and CDR2 is YYNGEE. The J segment lost 5 bases and the V segment lost 4 bases, leaving 9 bases of the junction unmatched. The CDR3 has 16 amino acids. The CDR3 here is CASSLQLAGVGDTQYF. In nucleotides, the CDR3 is TGTGCCAGCAGCCTACAACTAGCGGGAGTGGGAGATACGCAGTATTTT.

The chain has TRBV6-7 and TRBJ2-5, with 13 nucleotides matching TRBD2. TRBV6-7 is an open reading frame, and its role is uncertain. The J segment lost 5 bases and the V segment lost 0 bases, leaving 12 bases of the junction unmatched. The CDR3 spans 19 residues. In DNA form, the CDR3 reads TGTGCCAGCAGTTACTCATCCGGACTAGCGGGAGCCTCAGGGGAGACCCAGTACTTC. It yields the protein CASSYSSGLAGASGETQYF.

V usage is TRBV7-3 and J usage is TRBJ2-1, with 7 bases identical to TRBD2. Unmatched junction bases numbered 5, after V lost 5 bases and J lost 1 base. The CDR3 is 15 residues long. Germline V gives CDR1 SGHTA, CDR2 FQGTGA. This chain's CDR3 is CASSLDSGSYNEQFF. As DNA, the CDR3 is TGTGCCAGCAGCCTTGATAGCGGGTCCTACAATGAGCAGTTCTTC.

The chain couples TRBV6-2 or TRBV6-3 to TRBJ2-7; D unclear. This CDR3 comprises 13 residues. Germline V CDR1 and CDR2: MNHEY, SVGEGT. As DNA, the CDR3 is TGTGCCAGCAGATACTCAACCACATACGAGCAGTACGTC. It codes for CASRYSTTYEQYV.

J is TRBJ2-3 and V is TRBV10-3; D is unresolved. The CDR3 is 11 amino acids. In germline, CDR1 is ENHRY, CDR2 SYGVKD. V lost 8 bases and J 4 bases, leaving 7 bases between the germline ends. The CDR3 is CAIQSADTQYF. CDR3 coding DNA: TGTGCCATCCAGAGCGCAGATACGCAGTATTTT.

J is TRBJ1-5 and V is TRBV4-2; the match to TRBD1 covers 9 bases. Germline V gene data show CDR1 as LGHNA and CDR2 as YNFKEQ. V was clipped by 2 bases and J by 6 bases; unmatched bases: 5. The CDR3 has 15 amino acids. The DNA of the CDR3 is TGTGCCAGCAGCCAAAACAGGGGGCAGGGTCAGCCCCAGCATTTT. It translates to CASSQNRGQGQPQHF.

V gene TRBV28 combines with J gene TRBJ2-7; 11 bases fit TRBD1. Germline V gene sequence: CDR1 MDHEN, CDR2 SYDVKM. With V trimmed by 4 bases and J by 5 bases, 1 base remained unmatched. The CDR3 totals 13 residues. CDR3 DNA: TGTGCCAGCAGTTCGGGACAGGGGGACGAGCAGTACTTC. It translates to CASSSGQGDEQYF.

The rearrangement links TRBV30 to TRBJ1-2; 7 bases map to TRBD1. Looked up from germline, CDR1 is GTSNPN and CDR2 is SVGIG (reference sequence). The V gene end was trimmed by 2 bases and the J gene end by 8 bases; junction bases not matched to a gene: 5. This CDR3 region has 12 residues. The CDR3 spells CAWSQTGSGYTF. The CDR3 region has the DNA TGTGCCTGGAGTCAGACAGGGTCCGGCTACACCTTC.